The TCR beta chain described here comes from a study of blood T cell repertoires in COVID-19. V was pared by 5 bases and J by 7 bases, with 11 bases between. CDR1 and CDR2 (germline): SSHAT, FNYEAQ (reference sequence). CDR3 length: 12 residues. Measured with immunoSEQ multiplex PCR; TCRdb has only the in-frame clones, and not every one. The sample holds roughly 250,000 clones; 65% to 85% are singletons and the top ten take more than 1.5%. Input material: peripheral blood. The J gene is TRBJ1-2, the V gene TRBV7-7; TRBD1 is a possible D gene (5 bases). The source of this sequence is a woman aged 40 to 50 who had recovered from COVID-19. CDR3 sequence reads: CASSGRVSGYTF. CDR3 nucleotide sequence: TGTGCCAGCAGCGGCAGGGTGTCTGGCTACACCTTC.